These 6 T cell receptor beta chains were all obtained from the same sample, sequenced in a study of OX40 agonist ivuxolimab in advanced cancers. Only in-frame clones appear in the TCRdb table, and some are missing; sequencing was by immunoSEQ multiplex PCR. The sample lists 100,000 or so clones, roughly 91% occurring once. The sample consisted of CD4+ or CD8+ T cells sorted from blood, taken in a trial of the OX40 agonist ivuxolimab. Source of these receptors: an adult with an advanced solid tumor such as melanoma, head and neck, liver or kidney cancer.

V is TRBV5-6 and J is TRBJ2-2; TRBD1 matches 9 bases. The CDR3 sequence is 17 residues long. V lost 0 bases and J lost 7; bases outside the gene matches: 10. The V gene's germline CDR1 is SGHDT and CDR2 YYEEEE. The CDR3 region has the DNA TGTGCCAGCAGCTTGGGGGCCGGGACAGGGTTCGGCGGGGAGCTGTTTTTT. It translates to CASSLGAGTGFGGELFF.

This chain links TRBV5-4 with TRBJ2-1; 7 bases fit TRBD2. This CDR3 comprises 17 residues. The V gene's germline CDR1 is SGHNT and CDR2 YYREEE (reference sequence). The ends lost 2 bases at V and 0 bases at J; junction bases unmatched: 8. The CDR3 nucleotides are TGTGCCAGCAGCTTAAAGCTAGCGGTCAGCTCCTACAATGAGCAGTTCTTC. It codes for CASSLKLAVSSYNEQFF. The whole variable domain, filled in from reference TRBV5-4 and TRBJ2-1, reads ETGVTQSPTHLIKTRGQQVTLRCSSQSGHNTVSWYQQALGQGPQFIFQYYREEENGRGNFPPRFSGLQFPNYSSELNVNALELDDSALYLCASSLKLAVSSYNEQFFGPGTRLTVL.

The rearrangement links TRBV10-3 to TRBJ2-1, with 10 nucleotides matching TRBD2. Germline-derived CDR1 and CDR2 are ENHRY and SYGVKD. The CDR3 consists of 17 residues. J was trimmed by 3 bases and V by 8 bases; bases with no gene match: 13. CDR3 protein: CAIGRGASGGNYNEQFF. The CDR3 DNA reads as TGTGCCATCGGTCGAGGGGCTAGCGGGGGAAACTACAATGAGCAGTTCTTC.

This clone was observed a single time. The chain links TRBV28 to TRBJ1-1; TRBD1 aligns across 8 bases. Germline CDR1 reads MDHEN; CDR2 reads SYDVKM. The junction had 8 bases not matched to a gene; V was cut back by 4 bases and J by 4 bases. This CDR3 spans 15 amino acids. The CDR3 DNA reads TGTGCCAGCAGTTCGTCAGGGGGCGAGAGCACTGAAGCTTTCTTT. Translation gives CASSSSGGESTEAFF.

This clone was seen only a few times. The chain uses TRBV28 and TRBJ2-5; D is possibly TRBD1 (6 bases). The CDR3 contains 12 residues. Germline assignment: CDR1 MDHEN and CDR2 SYDVKM. Trimming removed 7 bases from V and 2 bases from J, with 8 bases in between. CDR3 DNA sequence: TGTGCCAGCAAGGACAGTCAAGAGACCCAGTACTTC. Its protein product is CASKDSQETQYF.

J is TRBJ2-3 and V is TRBV19; D is ambiguous. Trimming cost V 7 bases and J 0 bases, with 14 bases left between them. The CDR3 loop spans 15 amino acids. Germline V gene sequence: CDR1 LNHDA, CDR2 SQIVND (reference sequence). Written as DNA, the CDR3 is TGTGCCAGTACCCACGAGGCCCTTAGCACAGATACGCAGTATTTT. Translated, it gives CASTHEALSTDTQYF.